The 21 T cell receptor beta chains below all came from one sample that was sequenced in a study of T cells in women clearing cervical HPV infection. The repertoire was sequenced with immunoSEQ multiplex PCR; TCRdb's copy has only in-frame clones and lacks some. With over 45,000 clones in the sample, the ten largest clones hold around 1.5%. The material sequenced was blood buffy coat. The receptor source for this set is a woman between 18 and 70 years old with a cervical HPV16 infection that either progressed to CIN3+ or cleared (not recorded which).

With regard to this clone: The read terminates 3 residues before the CDR3 end, so the remaining end is supplied by the germline J gene. The J gene is TRBJ2-5, the V gene TRBV6-2 or TRBV6-3, with TRBD2 matching 10 bases. Germline V gene sequence: CDR1 MNHEY, CDR2 SVGEGT. V shed 7 bases, J shed 5 bases, and the junction held 10 bases outside the gene matches. This CDR3 spans 15 amino acids. The CDR3 spells CASTRIAGGGETQYF. The CDR3 bases that were read are TGTGCCAGCACCCGAATAGCGGGGGGAGGGGAGACC.

As for this clone: From the germline J gene comes the end of the CDR3, since the read stops 3 residues before it. V is TRBV24-1 and J is TRBJ1-5; 7 positions match TRBD1. Germline-derived CDR1 and CDR2 are KGHDR and SFDVKD. The CDR3 contains 17 residues. With V trimmed by 2 bases and J by 0 bases, 6 bases remained unmatched. The CDR3 here is CATSDSRQGYSNQPQHF. The covered CDR3 bases are TGTGCCACCAGTGATTCCCGACAGGGTTATAGCAATCAGCCC.

Points on this clone: The read ends 3 residues early relative to the CDR3; the germline J gene fills the gap. The V and J genes are TRBV10-2 and TRBJ2-3, with D possibly being TRBD1 (5 bases). Germline lookup yields CDR1 WSHSY and CDR2 SAAADI. CDR3 length: 15 amino acids. V lost 2 bases, J lost 0 bases, and 9 bases lay in between. CDR3 sequence: CASSEGAISTDTQYF. CDR3 DNA (partial): TGCGCCAGCAGTGAGGGGGCCATAAGCACAGATACG.

Notes on this clone: The read finishes 3 residues shy of the CDR3 end, and the germline J gene is used to complete it. The chain joins TRBV12-3 or TRBV12-4 to TRBJ2-6, with 7 bases aligning to TRBD1. V dropped 4 bases and J dropped 4; count of bases not matched to a gene: 4. This CDR3 is built from 15 residues. CDR3 DNA (partial): TGTGCCAGCAGTTCAGGGGGATCCGGGGCCAACGTC. This sequence encodes CASSSGGSGANV. The entire CDR3 sequence reads CASSSGGSGANVLTF.

The part of the CDR3 DNA that was read is TGTGCCAGTAGCCCCGCAACTAGCGGGCTTATCACAGATACG. It is translated as CASSPATSGLITDT. The CDR3 in full is CASSPATSGLITDTQYF. The rearrangement joins TRBV19 to TRBJ2-3, with 9 bases that match TRBD2. The read halts 3 residues ahead of the CDR3 end, with the missing end drawn from the germline J gene. Germline assignment: CDR1 LNHDA and CDR2 SQIVND (reference sequence). V dropped 6 bases and J dropped 2; count of bases not matched to a gene: 12. The CDR3 is 17 amino acids.

Notes on this clone: The observed sequence ends 3 residues before the CDR3 terminus, with the missing tail filled in from the germline J gene. This chain joins TRBV7-9 and TRBJ2-3, with 7 nucleotides matching TRBD1. Germline CDR1 is SEHNR and CDR2 is FQNEAQ (reference sequence). The V segment lost 7 bases and the J segment 1 base; nucleotides outside the gene matches: 5. This CDR3 region has 14 residues. The part of the CDR3 DNA that was read is TGTGCCAGCACCGGACAGGACCGCACAGATACG. Protein product: CASTGQDRTDT. The complete CDR3 reads CASTGQDRTDTQYF.

The CDR3 loop is CASSRGTSGGANTGELFF. The sequenced CDR3 bases are TGTGCCAGCAGCAGAGGGACTAGCGGGGGAGCGAACACCGGGGAG. V is TRBV28 and J is TRBJ2-2; 14 nucleotides line up with TRBD2. The read terminates 3 residues before the CDR3 end, so the remaining end is supplied by the germline J gene. The CDR3 covers 18 residues. The germline V gene has CDR1 MDHEN and CDR2 SYDVKM. V dropped 6 bases and J dropped 0; count of bases not matched to a gene: 6.

Points on this clone: The read ends 3 residues early relative to the CDR3; the germline J gene fills the gap. This chain connects TRBV20-1 to TRBJ2-7; 9 bases match TRBD2. Germline V gene data show CDR1 as DFQATT and CDR2 as SNEGSKA (reference sequence). The V gene end was trimmed by 8 bases and the J gene end by 3 bases; junction bases not matched to a gene: 8. This CDR3 region has 13 residues. The CDR3 loop reads CSCPGTSSYEQYF. The CDR3 DNA, read in part, is TGCAGTTGTCCCGGGACTAGCAGCTACGAG.

About this clone itself: The read terminates 3 residues before the CDR3 end, so the remaining end is supplied by the germline J gene. The V call is TRBV6-2 or TRBV6-3, the J call TRBJ2-7; D may be TRBD2 (5 bases). The V gene's germline CDR1 is MNHEY and CDR2 SVGEGT. The V end lost 5 bases, the J end lost 2 bases, and 16 bases lay between the germline ends. The CDR3 length is 15 residues. The CDR3 reads CASSHPRGNPYEQYF. The CDR3 bases that were read are TGTGCCAGCAGTCACCCCCGGGGAAACCCCTACGAG.

On this clone: The missing CDR3 end, 3 residues past where the read stops, is filled in from the germline J gene. V gene TRBV19 combines with J gene TRBJ2-7, with D possibly TRBD2 on 5 matching bases. There are 12 residues in the CDR3. V lost 5 bases, J lost 2 bases, and 7 bases lay in between. Germline V lookup: CDR1 LNHDA, CDR2 SQIVND (reference sequence). The part of the CDR3 DNA that was read is TGTGCCAGTAGTCTCGGGGCCTACGAG. Translating gives CASSLGAYE. The full CDR3 reads CASSLGAYEQYF.

As for this clone: Read data end 3 residues before the CDR3 end; the end is taken from the germline J gene. This rearrangement joins TRBV7-2 to TRBJ1-3, with TRBD1 matching 7 bases. CDR3 length: 15 residues. The trim removed 4 bases at V and 0 bases at J, leaving 3 bases unmatched. CDR1 SGHTA and CDR2 FQGNSA come from the germline V gene. CDR3 DNA (partial): TGTGCCAGCAGCTCGGGGACAGCCTCTGGAAACACC. Protein product: CASSSGTASGNT. The full CDR3 is CASSSGTASGNTIYF.

CDR3 DNA, as far as it was read: TGTGCCAGCAGTTACCCTTTAGCGATAGGAGCCCCCACAGATACG. Amino acids: CASSYPLAIGAPTDT. In full, the CDR3 is CASSYPLAIGAPTDTQYF. The rearrangement joins TRBV28 to TRBJ2-3, with D possibly being TRBD2 (5 bases). The read gets to within 3 residues of the CDR3 end, and the germline J gene fills in the rest. Germline assignment: CDR1 MDHEN and CDR2 SYDVKM. V dropped 4 bases and J dropped 2 bases, with 22 bases sitting between them. CDR3 length: 18 residues.

On this clone: The read gets to within 3 residues of the CDR3 end, and the germline J gene fills in the rest. J is TRBJ1-5 and V is TRBV7-2; 7 nucleotides agree with TRBD1. The germline V gene encodes CDR1 SGHTA and CDR2 FQGNSA. The CDR3 loop spans 15 amino acids. Trimming removed 1 base from V and 0 bases from J; junction bases left unmatched: 0. The CDR3: CASSLGDSSNQPQHF. Incomplete CDR3 DNA: TGTGCCAGCAGCTTAGGGGACAGTAGCAATCAGCCC.

Of note for this clone: The read stops 3 residues short of the end of the CDR3; the missing end is completed from the germline J gene. This chain links TRBV18 with TRBJ1-4; a weak D match, TRBD1 (6 bases). CDR1 is KGHSH and CDR2 is LQKENI in the germline V gene. The V end was cut by 4 bases, the J end by 7 bases, with 16 bases between. The CDR3 runs 15 residues. CDR3 bases read: TGTGCCAGCTCACGAGATCTACAGGGAGGTGAAAAA. Translating gives CASSRDLQGGEK. The whole CDR3 protein reads CASSRDLQGGEKLFF.

A remark on this clone: The CDR3 goes on 3 residues after the read ends, and that part is filled in from the germline J gene. The V gene is TRBV28, the J gene TRBJ1-1; 12 bases match TRBD1. Losses at the gene ends were 5 bases for V and 4 bases for J; bases not matched to a gene: 5. This CDR3 spans 15 amino acids. Germline V lookup: CDR1 MDHEN, CDR2 SYDVKM. CDR3 bases read: TGTGCCAGCAGTCAAGGGACAGGGGGCAGCACTGAA. This codes for CASSQGTGGSTE. Given in full, the CDR3 is CASSQGTGGSTEAFF.

Notes on this clone: The CDR3 end lies 3 residues beyond the end of the read and is filled in from the germline J gene. This chain joins TRBV5-1 and TRBJ2-7; D is perhaps TRBD1 (7 bases). V shed 0 bases and J shed 1 base, with 11 bases lying between them. CDR3 size: 15 residues. Germline loops: CDR1 SGHRS, CDR2 YFSETQ. The CDR3: CASSLVQGTSYEQYF. The CDR3 DNA, read in part, is TGCGCCAGCAGCTTGGTACAGGGGACTTCCTACGAG.

Remarks on this clone: With the read ending 3 residues before the CDR3 end, the germline J gene is used to fill in that end. The chain carries TRBV20-1 and TRBJ2-3, with 11 bases matching TRBD2. J lost 4 bases, V lost 5 bases, and 11 bases had no gene match. The CDR3 loop spans 16 amino acids. Germline CDR1 is DFQATT and CDR2 is SNEGSKA (reference sequence). The part of the CDR3 DNA that was read is TGCAGTGCTCTAGCGGGAGGTCTTATATTGGCAGATACG. It encodes CSALAGGLILADT. The complete CDR3 protein is CSALAGGLILADTQYF.

Remarks on this clone: Read coverage stops 3 residues before the CDR3 terminus; the germline J gene supplies the remainder. The chain links TRBV19 to TRBJ2-7; 7 bases are shared with TRBD2. Trimming at V came to 5 bases and at J to 3 bases, leaving 4 bases not matched to a gene. Germline V gene lookup returns CDR1 LNHDA and CDR2 SQIVND (reference sequence). The CDR3 length is 13 residues. This CDR3 reads CASSPAGNYEQYF. The DNA read from the CDR3 is TGTGCCAGTAGTCCAGCGGGGAACTACGAG.

As for this clone: The observed sequence ends 3 residues before the CDR3 terminus, with the missing tail filled in from the germline J gene. The chain employs TRBV7-2 and TRBJ2-1; TRBD2 agrees at 16 bases. The V and J ends lost 5 bases and 9 bases, in that order; junction bases with no gene match: 4. The CDR3 is 15 amino acids. Germline CDR1 SGHTA, CDR2 FQGNSA. The CDR3 is CASSQGLAGGFEQFF. Partial CDR3 DNA: TGTGCCAGCAGCCAGGGACTAGCGGGGGGGTTTGAG.

A word on this clone: The CDR3 extends 3 residues past the end of the read, so its final part is completed from the germline J gene. The chain links TRBV5-1 to TRBJ1-1; weak D call: TRBD1 (6 bases). V was clipped by 4 bases and J by 4 bases, with 14 bases between them. The germline CDR1 and CDR2 sequences are SGHRS and YFSETQ. This CDR3 comprises 14 residues. Incomplete CDR3 DNA: TGCGCCAGCAGCCCCGGGGGGGCCGGCACTGAA. Residues: CASSPGGAGTE. The entire CDR3 reads CASSPGGAGTEAFF.

Worth noting for this clone: With the read ending 3 residues before the CDR3 end, the germline J gene is used to fill in that end. The rearrangement links TRBV20-1 to TRBJ1-1; D gene unclear. The CDR3 extends over 13 amino acids. The germline V gene encodes CDR1 DFQATT and CDR2 SNEGSKA (reference sequence). The V gene lost 3 bases and the J gene lost 2 bases, with 10 bases spanning the gap. The CDR3 DNA, read in part, is TGCAGTGCTAGGGCGGGAGGTAACACTGAA. Translation: CSARAGGNTE. The whole CDR3 sequence reads CSARAGGNTEAFF.